Each of the 19 T cell receptor beta chains below was sequenced from the same sample in a study of blood T cell repertoires in COVID-19 (dated by TCRdb to 2018 to 2021). Receptor libraries were prepared by the immunoSEQ multiplex PCR assay. As stored in TCRdb, this immuneACCESS dataset retains in-frame rearrangements with V and J assigned. A fraction of the clones does not appear; measured against another copy, unresolved V genes explain less than half of the discrepancy, and the remainder lacks a known reason. Counted in this sample were approximately 210,000 clones; roughly 88% of them appeared once. The top ten clonotypes cover 1.5% of the sample. Sequences were obtained from peripheral blood. The source is a man between 18 and 29 years old with active or convalescent COVID-19.

The chain combines TRBV6-5 with TRBJ1-4; TRBD1 might be the D (6 bases). CDR3 size: 14 residues. Germline assignment: CDR1 MNHEY and CDR2 SVGAGI. Trimming took off 6 bases at V and 0 bases at J, with 8 bases between the two ends. CDR3 region: CASSHRATNEKLFF. As DNA, the CDR3 is TGTGCCAGCAGCCACAGGGCAACTAATGAAAAACTGTTTTTT.

The chain links TRBV5-4 to TRBJ2-2, with a weak D call TRBD1 (5 bases). Trimming pared 4 bases from V and 5 bases from J, leaving 15 bases between. In germline, CDR1 is SGHNT, CDR2 YYREEE (reference sequence). This CDR3 region has 15 residues. This CDR3 is CASSTQGWETGELFF. DNA for the CDR3: TGTGCCAGCAGCACTCAGGGTTGGGAAACCGGGGAGCTGTTTTTT.

The chain couples TRBV28 to TRBJ1-1; no reliable D call. Between the trimmed V and J ends, which lost 7 bases and 8 bases, there was a span of 17 bases. CDR3 length: 13 amino acids. The germline CDR1 and CDR2 sequences are MDHEN and SYDVKM. This CDR3 is CASTKYRDMEAFF. The CDR3 region has the DNA TGTGCCAGCACCAAATACCGGGATATGGAAGCTTTCTTT.

The chain couples TRBV6-5 to TRBJ1-2, with 7 bases matching TRBD1. The CDR3 is made up of 13 amino acids. Germline CDR1 is MNHEY and CDR2 is SVGAGI. V was clipped by 4 bases and J by 8 bases; unmatched bases: 7. CDR3 DNA sequence: TGTGCCAGCAGTTTTACAGGGGTTGGGGGCTACACCTTC. The encoded protein is CASSFTGVGGYTF.

This chain uses TRBV5-4 with TRBJ2-1, with D possibly matching TRBD2 (6 bases). The ends were cut back, 1 base at V and 0 bases at J, with 14 bases in the middle. The CDR3 is made up of 17 amino acids. In germline, CDR1 is SGHNT, CDR2 YYREEE (reference sequence). As DNA, the CDR3 is TGTGCCAGCAGCTTGCCTGGACTACTTAGCTCCTACAATGAGCAGTTCTTC. As protein: CASSLPGLLSSYNEQFF.

The rearrangement uses TRBV28 and TRBJ1-6; D uncertain. Germline assignment: CDR1 MDHEN and CDR2 SYDVKM. V lost 6 bases and J 9 bases, leaving 18 bases between the germline ends. This CDR3 spans 15 amino acids. The CDR3 sequence: CASRTPSGSGSPLHF. The CDR3 DNA reads TGTGCCAGCAGGACCCCCTCGGGGTCGGGTTCACCCCTCCACTTT.

The rearrangement uses TRBV7-9 and TRBJ2-1, with D perhaps matching TRBD2 (5 bases). This CDR3 has 15 amino acids. Germline V gene data show CDR1 as SEHNR and CDR2 as FQNEAQ (reference sequence). Trimming took 5 bases from V and 5 from J, leaving 16 bases between them. Here the CDR3 reads CASSLKGATHNEQFF. CDR3 sequence (DNA): TGTGCCAGCAGCCTTAAGGGAGCTACCCACAATGAGCAGTTCTTC.

The gene calls are TRBV5-1 and TRBJ1-1; possibly TRBD1 for D (5 bases). The CDR3 covers 15 residues. Trimming left V 0 bases short and J 5 bases short, with 14 bases between. Germline V gene data show CDR1 as SGHRS and CDR2 as YFSETQ. This chain's CDR3 is CASSLVGDGGTEAFF. The CDR3 DNA is TGCGCCAGCAGCTTGGTCGGGGACGGAGGGACTGAAGCTTTCTTT.

The V and J genes are TRBV28 and TRBJ1-2, with D hard to call. Germline assignment: CDR1 MDHEN and CDR2 SYDVKM. V lost 1 base and J 0 bases, leaving 3 bases between the germline ends. The CDR3 runs 13 residues. The CDR3 reads CASSLSANYGYTF. As DNA, the CDR3 is TGTGCCAGCAGTTTATCGGCTAACTATGGCTACACCTTC.

This chain uses TRBV6-2 or TRBV6-3 with TRBJ2-7, with 8 bases matching TRBD1. V lost 2 bases to trimming and J lost 5 bases; unmatched junction nucleotides: 11. CDR3 length: 16 residues. Germline V gives CDR1 MNHEY, CDR2 SVGEGT. The CDR3 here is CASSYAIMDRVHEQYF. CDR3 sequence (DNA): TGTGCCAGCAGTTACGCAATCATGGACAGGGTCCACGAGCAGTACTTC.

The chain has TRBV4-1 and TRBJ2-7, with D possibly matching TRBD1 (5 bases). With 4 bases removed from V and 0 bases from J, the gap between germline ends came to 13 bases. The CDR3 sequence is 15 residues long. Germline V lookup: CDR1 MGHRA, CDR2 YSYEKL. Here the CDR3 DNA reads TGCGCCAGCAGCCCTTCCGACAGAGTCTCCTACGAGCAGTACTTC. This codes for CASSPSDRVSYEQYF.

V gene TRBV19 combines with J gene TRBJ2-7; a weak D match, TRBD2 (6 bases). The CDR3 has 15 amino acids. Germline assignment: CDR1 LNHDA and CDR2 SQIVND (reference sequence). Trimming removed 3 bases at V and 5 bases at J, with 17 bases between. CDR3 sequence (DNA): TGTGCCAGTAGTATGACCCCGGGACTGAGCAACGAGCAGTACTTC. The encoded protein is CASSMTPGLSNEQYF.

The chain recombines TRBV11-2 with TRBJ1-2, with D possibly matching TRBD1 (6 bases). The CDR3 has 15 amino acids. V lost 5 bases and J 4 bases, leaving 17 bases between the germline ends. CDR1 and CDR2 from the germline V gene are SGHAT and FQNNGV. The DNA for the CDR3 is TGTGCCAGCAGCCCCCCGGGCAGGGGACGCTATGGCTACACCTTC. Amino acids: CASSPPGRGRYGYTF.

Regarding this clone: This CDR3 is also generated by other DNA sequences in the sample. The V call is TRBV5-1, the J call TRBJ2-3, with 10 bases that match TRBD2. The germline gives CDR1 SGHRS, CDR2 YFSETQ. Trimming cost V 0 bases and J 5 bases; bases outside gene matches: 0. This CDR3 has 14 residues. CDR3: CASSLGLAGDTQYF. CDR3 nucleotide sequence: TGCGCCAGCAGCTTGGGACTAGCGGGAGATACGCAGTATTTT.

The gene calls are TRBV4-3 and TRBJ1-4; D is unresolved. The CDR3 totals 14 residues. In germline, CDR1 is LGHNA, CDR2 YSLEER. Trimming took 1 base from V and 8 from J, leaving 11 bases between them. CDR3 region: CASSQAHLSEKLFF. In DNA form, the CDR3 reads TGCGCCAGCAGCCAAGCCCATCTTAGCGAAAAACTGTTTTTT.

The chain employs TRBV2 and TRBJ1-1; TRBD1 matches 7 bases. The germline CDR1 and CDR2 sequences are SNHLY and FYNNEI. V lost 6 bases and J lost 4; bases outside the gene matches: 11. This CDR3 has 15 amino acids. In DNA form, the CDR3 reads TGTGCCAGCAGCCTTCGACAGGGCGGGACCACTGAAGCTTTCTTT. Its protein is CASSLRQGGTTEAFF. Complete variable domain (other parts from reference TRBV2 and TRBJ1-1): EPEVTQTPSHQVTQMGQEVILRCVPISNHLYFYWYRQILGQKVEFLVSFYNNEISEKSEIFDDQFSVERPDGSNFTLKIRSTKLEDSAMYFCASSLRQGGTTEAFFGQGTRLTVV.

Concerning this clone itself: An end of the junction differs from the germline gene, which may be a read error. This sequence joins TRBV14 and TRBJ2-1; no definite D call. The CDR3 has 17 amino acids. The germline CDR1 and CDR2 sequences are SGHDN and FVKESK. CDR3 in amino acids: CASTQGYQNPPGNEQFF. The CDR3 nucleotides are TGTGCCAGCACCCAAGGGTACCAAAACCCCCCGGGCAATGAGCAGTTCTTC.

This chain links TRBV24-1 with TRBJ2-1, with 10 bases that match TRBD2. There are 15 residues in the CDR3. J was trimmed by 6 bases and V by 2 bases; bases with no gene match: 3. Germline V CDR1 and CDR2: KGHDR, SFDVKD. The CDR3 loop reads CATSDWTSGRNEQFF. DNA for the CDR3: TGTGCCACCAGTGATTGGACTAGCGGACGCAATGAGCAGTTCTTC.

This clone was found a few times. This sequence joins TRBV5-4 and TRBJ2-3; 10 bases fit TRBD2. This CDR3 is built from 18 residues. J gave up 2 bases and V 4 bases, and 13 bases lay outside the gene matches. Per the germline V gene, CDR1 is SGHNT and CDR2 is YYREEE (reference sequence). The CDR3 DNA is TGTGCCAGCAGCCGTTCAATCCTAGGACTAGCGGACACAGATACGCAGTATTTT. Protein sequence: CASSRSILGLADTDTQYF.